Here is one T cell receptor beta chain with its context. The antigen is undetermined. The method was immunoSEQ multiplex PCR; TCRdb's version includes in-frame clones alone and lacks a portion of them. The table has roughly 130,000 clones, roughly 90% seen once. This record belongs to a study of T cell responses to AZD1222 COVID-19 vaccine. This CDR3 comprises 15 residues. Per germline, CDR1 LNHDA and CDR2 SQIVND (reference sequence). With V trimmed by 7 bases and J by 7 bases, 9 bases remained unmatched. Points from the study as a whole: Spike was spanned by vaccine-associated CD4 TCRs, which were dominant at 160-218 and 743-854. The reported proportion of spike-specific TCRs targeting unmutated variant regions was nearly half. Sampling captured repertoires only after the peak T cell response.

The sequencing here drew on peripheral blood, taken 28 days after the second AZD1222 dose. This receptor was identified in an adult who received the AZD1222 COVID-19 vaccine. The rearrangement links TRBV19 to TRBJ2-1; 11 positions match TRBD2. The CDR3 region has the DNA TGTGCCAGTAACCCAGGGACTAGCGGTAAGAATGAGCAGTTCTTC. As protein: CASNPGTSGKNEQFF. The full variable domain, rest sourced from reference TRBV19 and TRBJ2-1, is DGGITQSPKYLFRKEGQNVTLSCEQNLNHDAMYWYRQDPGQGLRLIYYSQIVNDFQKGDIAEGYSVSREKKESFPLTVTSAQKNPTAFYLCASNPGTSGKNEQFFGPGTRLTVL.